Shown below are 18 T cell receptor beta chains from a single sample sequenced in a study of monozygotic twins with inflammatory bowel disease. TCRdb re-called the 5' RACE reads and catalogs CDR3 proteins one per entry, DNA excluded. In total, the table holds some 450,000 distinct CDR3 sequences. The specimen was blood. These TCRs come from a human donor with ulcerative colitis or Crohn's disease, or a healthy co-twin of an affected twin (not recorded which).

The V call is TRBV6-5, the J call TRBJ1-5; TCRdb lists TRBD1, though no DNA is available to test this call. The CDR3 is 12 residues long. Germline CDR1 MNHEY, CDR2 SVGAGI. This chain's CDR3 is CASSSPGQGEHF.

This chain connects TRBV4-1 to TRBJ1-4. The CDR3 totals 13 residues. The germline V gene encodes CDR1 MGHRA and CDR2 YSYEKL. The CDR3 spells CASSQSERTTHVF.

The gene calls are TRBV20-1 and TRBJ2-7. CDR1 and CDR2 from the germline V gene are DFQATT and SNEGSKA (reference sequence). CDR3 length: 13 amino acids. Here the CDR3 reads CSASHRGSYEQYF.

This chain uses TRBV28 with TRBJ1-2; TCRdb indicates TRBD1, and absent DNA this call remains unverified. From germline, CDR1 is MDHEN and CDR2 SYDVKM. This CDR3 comprises 17 residues. The CDR3 sequence is CASSQNGIGTGSDGYTF.

The chain joins TRBV5-1 to TRBJ2-2; checking the TCRdb D call of TRBD1 is not possible without DNA. CDR3 length: 21 residues. The V gene's germline CDR1 is SGHRS and CDR2 YFSETQ. The CDR3 sequence is CASSLTRHSLQGAWNTGELFF. The full variable domain, its missing parts supplied by reference TRBV5-1 and TRBJ2-2, is KAGVTQTPRYLIKTRGQQVTLSCSPISGHRSVSWYQQTPGQGLQFLFEYFSETQRNKGNFPGRFSGRQFSNSRSEMNVSTLELGDSALYLCASSLTRHSLQGAWNTGELFFGEGSRLTVL.

The chain employs TRBV5-4 and TRBJ2-3; TCRdb proposes TRBD1, but this gene call is untestable without DNA. CDR1 is SGHNT, CDR2 YYREEE, per germline (reference sequence). CDR3 size: 15 residues. This CDR3 reads CASSPYRGLEDTQYF.

The genes are TRBV4-3 and TRBJ1-4; TCRdb lists TRBD1, though no DNA is available to test this call. CDR1 LGHNA and CDR2 YSLEER come from the germline V gene. The CDR3 is 15 residues long. CDR3 residues: CASSQEGDRNEKLFF.

The V and J genes are TRBV30 and TRBJ1-5; TCRdb indicates TRBD1, and absent DNA this call remains unverified. Germline V CDR1 and CDR2: GTSNPN, SVGIG (reference sequence). The CDR3 sequence is 14 residues long. CDR3 in amino acids: CAWSSGQRNQPQHF.

J is TRBJ1-4 and V is TRBV7-9. CDR3 length: 14 residues. CDR1 and CDR2 from the germline V gene are SEHNR and FQNEAQ (reference sequence). CDR3 in amino acids: CASSLATENEKLFF.

The J gene is TRBJ2-1, the V gene TRBV11-1; there is no DNA to check the TCRdb D call of TRBD1. This CDR3 is built from 19 residues. Per the germline V gene, CDR1 is SGHAT and CDR2 is FQDESV (reference sequence). The CDR3 protein is CASSPRDRATQSSYNEQFF.

CDR3 loop: CASSPSEGSQPQHF. The gene calls are TRBV18 and TRBJ1-5. The CDR3 has 14 amino acids. Germline V lookup: CDR1 KGHSH, CDR2 LQKENI. Drawing the rest from reference TRBV18 and TRBJ1-5, the complete variable domain is NAGVMQNPRHLVRRRGQEARLRCSPMKGHSHVYWYRQLPEEGLKFMVYLQKENIIDESGMPKERFSAEFPKEGPSILRIQQVVRGDSAAYFCASSPSEGSQPQHFGDGTRLSIL.

The chain recombines TRBV7-6 with TRBJ2-1; no DNA is available, so the TRBD2 call from TCRdb remains unchecked. In germline, CDR1 is SGHVS, CDR2 FNYEAQ. The CDR3 loop spans 17 amino acids. The CDR3 protein is CASSLSVRGIAFDEQFF.

The chain links TRBV20-1 to TRBJ2-3; TCRdb picks TRBD1, but there is no DNA to check that call. Germline lookup yields CDR1 DFQATT and CDR2 SNEGSKA (reference sequence). The CDR3 extends over 14 amino acids. This chain's CDR3 is CSASRDRSTDTQYF.

The rearrangement joins TRBV5-1 to TRBJ1-2. The CDR3 covers 17 residues. Germline V CDR1 and CDR2: SGHRS, YFSETQ. This CDR3 is CASSDGRGPRQTGGYTF.

The chain couples TRBV25-1 to TRBJ2-2. Germline V gene sequence: CDR1 MGHDK, CDR2 SYGVNS. This CDR3 comprises 13 residues. The CDR3: CASSERYTGELFF.

V and J are TRBV7-9 and TRBJ2-5. This CDR3 region has 13 residues. Germline V gene data show CDR1 as SEHNR and CDR2 as FQNEAQ (reference sequence). CDR3 region: CASSLVLEGTQYF.

J is TRBJ1-3 and V is TRBV5-5; TCRdb's D call of TRBD1 is untestable without DNA. CDR3 length: 16 amino acids. Germline CDR1 and CDR2: SGHKS and YYEKEE (reference sequence). The CDR3 region is CASSVGHPGAGNTIYF.

The V call is TRBV4-2, the J call TRBJ2-3; TCRdb gives TRBD1 as the D gene, but with no DNA this cannot be confirmed. Germline CDR1 is LGHNA and CDR2 is YNFKEQ. The CDR3 length is 16 residues. Here the CDR3 reads CASSQDQGGSADTQYF.